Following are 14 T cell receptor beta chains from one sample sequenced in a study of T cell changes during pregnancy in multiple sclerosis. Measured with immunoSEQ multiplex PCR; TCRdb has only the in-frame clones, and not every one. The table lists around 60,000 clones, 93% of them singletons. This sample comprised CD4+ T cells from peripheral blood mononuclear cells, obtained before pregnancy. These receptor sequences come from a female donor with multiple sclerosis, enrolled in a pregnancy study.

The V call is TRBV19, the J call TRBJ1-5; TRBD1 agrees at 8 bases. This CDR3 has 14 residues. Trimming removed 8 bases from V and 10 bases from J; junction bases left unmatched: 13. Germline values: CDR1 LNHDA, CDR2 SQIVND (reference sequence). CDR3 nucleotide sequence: TGTGCCAGTCGGACAGGGAGGGTCGGGGGCCCCCAGCATTTT. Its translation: CASRTGRVGGPQHF.

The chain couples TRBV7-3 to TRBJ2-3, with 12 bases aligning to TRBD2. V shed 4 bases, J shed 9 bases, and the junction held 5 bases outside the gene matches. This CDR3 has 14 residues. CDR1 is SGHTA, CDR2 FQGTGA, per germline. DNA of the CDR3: TGTGCCAGCAGCTCCCTCCTAGCGGGGGGGACGCAGTATTTT. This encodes CASSSLLAGGTQYF.

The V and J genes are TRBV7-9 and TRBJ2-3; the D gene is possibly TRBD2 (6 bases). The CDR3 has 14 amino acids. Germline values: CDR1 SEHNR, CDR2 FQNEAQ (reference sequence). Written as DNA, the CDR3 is TGTGCGTCTCAGTCGGGAGCTAGCACAGATACGCAGTATTTT. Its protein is CASQSGASTDTQYF.

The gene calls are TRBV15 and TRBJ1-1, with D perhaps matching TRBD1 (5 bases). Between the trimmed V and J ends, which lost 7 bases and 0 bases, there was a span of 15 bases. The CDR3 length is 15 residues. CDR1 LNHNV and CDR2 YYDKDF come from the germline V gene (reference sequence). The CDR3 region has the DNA TGTGCCACCAACCTCGCCGGACAAATGAACACTGAAGCTTTCTTT. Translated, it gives CATNLAGQMNTEAFF.

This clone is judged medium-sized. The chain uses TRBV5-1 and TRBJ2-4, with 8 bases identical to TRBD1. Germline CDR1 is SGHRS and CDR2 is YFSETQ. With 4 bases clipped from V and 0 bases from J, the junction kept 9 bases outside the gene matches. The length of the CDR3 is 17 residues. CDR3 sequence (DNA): TGCGCCAGCAGCCTGGCAGGGGGCCCCTCAGCCAAAAACATTCAGTACTTC. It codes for CASSLAGGPSAKNIQYF.

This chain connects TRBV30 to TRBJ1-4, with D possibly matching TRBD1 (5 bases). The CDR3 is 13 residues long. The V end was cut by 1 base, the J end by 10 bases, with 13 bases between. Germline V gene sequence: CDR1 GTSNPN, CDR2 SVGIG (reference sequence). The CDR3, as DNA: TGTGCCTGGAGTGCGGGGACTATTAGAAAACTGTTTTTT. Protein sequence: CAWSAGTIRKLFF. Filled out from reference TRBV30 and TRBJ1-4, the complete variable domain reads SQTIHQWPATLVQPVGSPLSLECTVEGTSNPNLYWYRQAAGRGLQLLFYSVGIGQISSEVPQNLSASRPQDRQFILSSKKLLLSDSGFYLCAWSAGTIRKLFFGSGTQLSVL.

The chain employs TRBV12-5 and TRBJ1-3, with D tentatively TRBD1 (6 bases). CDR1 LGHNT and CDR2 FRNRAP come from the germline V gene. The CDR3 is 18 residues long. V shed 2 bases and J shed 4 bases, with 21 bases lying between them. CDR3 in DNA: TGTGCTAGTGGTTTGTCACTGGGGCAGGGGACGTTCGGAAACACCATATATTTT. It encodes CASGLSLGQGTFGNTIYF. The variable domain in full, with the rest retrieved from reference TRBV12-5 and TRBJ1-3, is DARVTQTPRHKVTEMGQEVTMRCQPILGHNTVFWYRQTMMQGLELLAYFRNRAPLDDSGMPKDRFSAEMPDATLATLKIQPSEPRDSAVYFCASGLSLGQGTFGNTIYFGEGSWLTVV.

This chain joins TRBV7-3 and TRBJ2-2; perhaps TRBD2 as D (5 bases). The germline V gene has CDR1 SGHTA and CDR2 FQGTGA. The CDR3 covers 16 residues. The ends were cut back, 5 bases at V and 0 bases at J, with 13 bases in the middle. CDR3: CASSPQRASNTGELFF. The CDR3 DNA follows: TGTGCCAGCAGCCCCCAGAGGGCCTCGAACACCGGGGAGCTGTTTTTT.

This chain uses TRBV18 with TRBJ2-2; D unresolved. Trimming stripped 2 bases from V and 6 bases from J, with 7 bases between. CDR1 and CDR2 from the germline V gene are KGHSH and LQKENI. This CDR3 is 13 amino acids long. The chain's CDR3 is CASSPALAGELFF. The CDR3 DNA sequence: TGTGCCAGCTCACCAGCCCTAGCCGGGGAGCTGTTTTTT.

As DNA, the CDR3 is TGTGCCAGCAGCTTTCGGTCAGGGGTGAGGAACGAGCAGTACTTC. Amino acids: CASSFRSGVRNEQYF. The rearrangement links TRBV11-1 to TRBJ2-7; the D gene is possibly TRBD1 (6 bases). Germline V gene sequence: CDR1 SGHAT, CDR2 FQDESV (reference sequence). The CDR3 extends over 15 amino acids. V was trimmed by 3 bases and J by 5 bases, leaving 17 bases between them.

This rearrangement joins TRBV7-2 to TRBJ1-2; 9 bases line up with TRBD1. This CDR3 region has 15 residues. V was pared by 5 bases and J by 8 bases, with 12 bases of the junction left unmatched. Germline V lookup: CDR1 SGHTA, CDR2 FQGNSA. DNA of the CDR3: TGTGCCAGCAGCGCGCGGGCCGGGACAGGGTTAGGCTACACCTTC. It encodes CASSARAGTGLGYTF.

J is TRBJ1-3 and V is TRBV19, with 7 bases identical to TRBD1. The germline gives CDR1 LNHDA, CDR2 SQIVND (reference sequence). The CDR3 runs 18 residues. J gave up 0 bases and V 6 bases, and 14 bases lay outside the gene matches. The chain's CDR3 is CASSSRQGQRISGNTIYF. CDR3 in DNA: TGTGCCAGTAGCAGTAGACAGGGCCAGCGCATCTCTGGAAACACCATATATTTT.

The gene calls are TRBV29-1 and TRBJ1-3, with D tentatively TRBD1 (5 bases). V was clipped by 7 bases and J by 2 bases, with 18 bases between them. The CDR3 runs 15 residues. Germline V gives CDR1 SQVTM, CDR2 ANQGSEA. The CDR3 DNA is TGCAGCGCCCAGGGAGGTGGGGTCGCTGGAAACACCATATATTTT. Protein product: CSAQGGGVAGNTIYF.

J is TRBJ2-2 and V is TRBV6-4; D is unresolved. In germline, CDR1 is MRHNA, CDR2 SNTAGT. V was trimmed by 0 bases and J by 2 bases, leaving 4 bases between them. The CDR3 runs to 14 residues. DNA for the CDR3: TGTGCCAGCAGTGACTCATATAACACCGGGGAGCTGTTTTTT. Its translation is CASSDSYNTGELFF.